This T cell receptor beta chain was identified in a study of CD8 T cells in ankylosing spondylitis. TCR beta libraries were made by quantitative 5'-RACE with molecular barcodes. TCRdb reprocessed the 5' RACE reads with MiXCR, giving one entry per CDR3 protein. This sample has hundreds of thousands of distinct CDR3 sequences, with approximately 10% found just once. For this clonotype: Its antigen is unidentified.

The trim removed 5 bases at V and 3 bases at J, leaving 5 bases unmatched. The germline gives CDR1 DFQATT, CDR2 SNEGSKA (reference sequence). The CDR3 length is 13 residues. The study's findings and limits: A CD8+ phenotype characterized the disease-linked clones, which were relatively rare in peripheral blood. A motif of 7 to 9 highly homologous TCR beta variants was seen as apparently characteristic of ankylosing spondylitis blood. Some motif variants had been reported before (in reactive arthritis synovial fluid and blood). The clones that were linked to disease were reported to be significantly enriched in matched synovial fluid samples from ankylosing spondylitis patients.

The specimen sequenced was blood, either unsorted or a sorted T cell fraction (not recorded which). The source of this sequence is a male donor with ankylosing spondylitis. The rearrangement joins TRBV20-1 to TRBJ1-1, with 8 bases that match TRBD1. The CDR3 DNA follows: TGCAGTGCTCGACAGGGGTTGGACACTGAAGCTTTCTTT. Its translation: CSARQGLDTEAFF.